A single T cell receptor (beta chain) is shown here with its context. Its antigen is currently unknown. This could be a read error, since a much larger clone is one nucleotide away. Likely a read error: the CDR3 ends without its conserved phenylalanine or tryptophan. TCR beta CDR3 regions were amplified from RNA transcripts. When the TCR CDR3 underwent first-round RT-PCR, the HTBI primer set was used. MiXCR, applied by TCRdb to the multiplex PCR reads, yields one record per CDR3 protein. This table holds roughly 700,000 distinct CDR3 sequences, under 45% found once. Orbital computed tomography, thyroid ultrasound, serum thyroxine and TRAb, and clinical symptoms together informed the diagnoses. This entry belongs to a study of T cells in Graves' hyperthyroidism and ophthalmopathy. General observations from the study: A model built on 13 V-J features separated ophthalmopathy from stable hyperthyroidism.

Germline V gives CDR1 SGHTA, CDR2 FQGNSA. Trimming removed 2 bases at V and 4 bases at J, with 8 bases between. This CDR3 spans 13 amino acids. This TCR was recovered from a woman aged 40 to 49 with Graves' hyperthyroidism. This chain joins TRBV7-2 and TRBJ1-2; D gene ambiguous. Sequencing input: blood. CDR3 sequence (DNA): TGTGCCAGCAGCTTAAACAGCGGCTATGGCTACACCCTC. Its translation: CASSLNSGYGYTL.